These 10 T cell receptor beta chains were all obtained from the same sample, sequenced in a study of shared clonotypes between healthy human individuals. The protocol was immunoSEQ multiplex PCR, while the TCRdb copy is restricted to in-frame clones and leaves out a portion. The sample carries roughly 2,500,000 clones, roughly 93% recorded once. The sequencing input was naive CD4+ T cells from PBMCs. Specified subset: CD45RA+ positively selected. These receptors came from a man aged 18 to 29 in good health. Some clones in this sample may be carry-over from other donors' samples.

The chain links TRBV28 to TRBJ1-1; D call uncertain. The ends were cut back, 4 bases at V and 1 base at J, with 31 bases in the middle. This CDR3 is built from 21 residues. Per the germline V gene, CDR1 is MDHEN and CDR2 is SYDVKM. The CDR3 DNA sequence: TGTGCCAGCAGTTCCATTAGTTCTGAACACGGGTCTGACTATGGGAACACTGAAGCTTTCTTT. Amino acid sequence: CASSSISSEHGSDYGNTEAFF.

This sequence joins TRBV5-6 and TRBJ2-1; 9 bases align to TRBD1. Germline CDR1 reads SGHDT; CDR2 reads YYEEEE. V shed 2 bases, J shed 0 bases, and the junction held 3 bases outside the gene matches. The CDR3 spans 16 residues. The CDR3 sequence is CASSLVGQGSYNEQFF. The CDR3 DNA reads as TGTGCCAGCAGCTTAGTGGGACAGGGCTCCTACAATGAGCAGTTCTTC.

V and J are TRBV7-9 and TRBJ1-6; TRBD1 matches 9 bases. This CDR3 contains 16 residues. Per the germline V gene, CDR1 is SEHNR and CDR2 is FQNEAQ (reference sequence). With 4 bases clipped from V and 6 bases from J, the junction kept 7 bases outside the gene matches. The CDR3 region is CASSSGQGSPNSPLHF. For the CDR3, the DNA is TGTGCCAGCAGCTCGGGACAGGGTAGCCCTAATTCACCCCTCCACTTT.

The chain joins TRBV25-1 to TRBJ1-4; D is perhaps TRBD1 (5 bases). V was cut by 3 bases and J by 1 base, with 12 bases left in between. CDR1 MGHDK and CDR2 SYGVNS come from the germline V gene. This CDR3 spans 16 amino acids. CDR3 coding DNA: TGTGCCAGCAGTGACAGGGTCTGGGGAACTAATGAAAAACTGTTTTTT. It codes for CASSDRVWGTNEKLFF.

The V gene is TRBV7-3, the J gene TRBJ1-5; D ambiguous. V was shortened by 2 bases and J by 4 bases, with 9 bases between the two germline ends. The CDR3 totals 14 residues. The germline V gene has CDR1 SGHTA and CDR2 FQGTGA. CDR3 loop: CASSLLVGNQPQHF. In nucleotides, the CDR3 is TGTGCCAGCAGCTTACTCGTTGGAAATCAGCCCCAGCATTTT.

A note on this clone: Other DNA sequences from this sample encode an identical CDR3 as well. The chain couples TRBV2 to TRBJ1-2; the match to TRBD1 covers 9 bases. Germline loops: CDR1 SNHLY, CDR2 FYNNEI. The CDR3 length is 13 residues. After removal of 6 bases from V and 5 bases from J, the junction contained 4 bases not matched to a gene. CDR3 sequence reads: CASSLGQGYGYTF. In DNA, the CDR3 is TGTGCCAGCAGCCTCGGACAGGGGTATGGCTACACCTTC.

The V call is TRBV9, the J call TRBJ2-2, with TRBD2 matching 7 bases. CDR3 size: 15 residues. Trimming took 5 bases from V and 4 from J; bases not matched to a gene: 8. Germline CDR1 reads SGDLS; CDR2 reads YYNGEE. The CDR3: CASRQRGEGTGELFF. The CDR3, as DNA: TGTGCCAGCAGACAAAGAGGGGAGGGCACCGGGGAGCTGTTTTTT. Looking up the rest from reference TRBV9 and TRBJ2-2 gives the full variable domain: DSGVTQTPKHLITATGQRVTLRCSPRSGDLSVYWYQQSLDQGLQFLIQYYNGEERAKGNILERFSAQQFPDLHSELNLSSLELGDSALYFCASRQRGEGTGELFFGEGSRLTVL.

The chain employs TRBV7-3 and TRBJ1-1; D possibly corresponds to TRBD1 (5 bases). V shed 2 bases and J shed 2 bases, with 12 bases lying between them. Germline V CDR1 and CDR2: SGHTA, FQGTGA. The CDR3 has 15 amino acids. CDR3 loop: CASSLGTISNTEAFF. The DNA for the CDR3 is TGTGCCAGCAGCTTAGGGACCATAAGTAACACTGAAGCTTTCTTT.

The V gene is TRBV4-1, the J gene TRBJ2-7; D possibly matches TRBD1 or TRBD2 (5 bases each). Trimming removed 3 bases at V and 5 bases at J, with 20 bases between. From germline, CDR1 is MGHRA and CDR2 YSYEKL. This CDR3 spans 16 amino acids. In DNA, the CDR3 is TGCGCCAGCAGCCAGGGCCTGGGGGTCGATCAGGACGAGCAGTACTTC. Its protein is CASSQGLGVDQDEQYF.

The rearrangement uses TRBV6-6 and TRBJ1-3; 7 bases line up with TRBD1. CDR1 and CDR2 (germline): MNHNY, SVGAGI (reference sequence). V was clipped by 5 bases and J by 4 bases; unmatched bases: 5. The CDR3 is 14 amino acids. CDR3 sequence (DNA): TGTGCCAGCAGTCTGAGACAGGGAGGAAACACCATATATTTT. This sequence encodes CASSLRQGGNTIYF.